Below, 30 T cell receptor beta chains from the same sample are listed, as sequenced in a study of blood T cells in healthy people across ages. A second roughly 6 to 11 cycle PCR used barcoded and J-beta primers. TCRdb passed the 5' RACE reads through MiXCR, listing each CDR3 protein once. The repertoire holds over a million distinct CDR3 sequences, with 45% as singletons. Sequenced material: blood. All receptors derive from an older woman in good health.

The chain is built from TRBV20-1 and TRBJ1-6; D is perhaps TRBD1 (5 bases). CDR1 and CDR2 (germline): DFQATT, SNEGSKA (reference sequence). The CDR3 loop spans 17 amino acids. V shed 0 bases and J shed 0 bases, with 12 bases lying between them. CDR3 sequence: CSARDLAGSSYNSPLHF. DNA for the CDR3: TGCAGTGCTAGAGATTTGGCAGGGAGCTCCTATAATTCACCCCTCCACTTT.

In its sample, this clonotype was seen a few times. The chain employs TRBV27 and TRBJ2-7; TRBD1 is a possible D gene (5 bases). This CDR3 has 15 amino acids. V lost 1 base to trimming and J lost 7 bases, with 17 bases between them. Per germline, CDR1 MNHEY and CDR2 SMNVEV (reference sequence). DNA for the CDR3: TGTGCCAGCAGTTTATTATCCAGGGTAGTAAATGAGCAGTACTTC. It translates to CASSLLSRVVNEQYF.

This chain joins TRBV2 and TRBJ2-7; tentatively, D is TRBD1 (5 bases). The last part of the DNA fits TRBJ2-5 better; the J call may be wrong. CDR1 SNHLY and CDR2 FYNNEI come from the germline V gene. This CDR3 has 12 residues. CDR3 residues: CASRGVLETQYF. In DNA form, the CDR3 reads TGTGCCAGCAGAGGGGTGCTAGAGACCCAGTACTTC.

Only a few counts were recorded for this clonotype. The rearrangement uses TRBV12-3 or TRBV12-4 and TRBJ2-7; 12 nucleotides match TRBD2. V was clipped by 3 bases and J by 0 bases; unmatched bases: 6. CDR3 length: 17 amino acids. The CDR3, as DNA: TGTGCCAGCAGTTTTGCTAGCGGGAGGGCCTCCTCCTACGAGCAGTACTTC. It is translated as CASSFASGRASSYEQYF.

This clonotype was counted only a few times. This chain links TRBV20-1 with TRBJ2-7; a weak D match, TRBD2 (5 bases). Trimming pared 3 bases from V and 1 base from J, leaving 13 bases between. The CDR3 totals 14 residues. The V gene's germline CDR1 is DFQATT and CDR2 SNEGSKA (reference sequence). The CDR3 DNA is TGCAGTGCTAGTAGGCAGGCGGGTTCCTACGAGCAGTACTTC. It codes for CSASRQAGSYEQYF.

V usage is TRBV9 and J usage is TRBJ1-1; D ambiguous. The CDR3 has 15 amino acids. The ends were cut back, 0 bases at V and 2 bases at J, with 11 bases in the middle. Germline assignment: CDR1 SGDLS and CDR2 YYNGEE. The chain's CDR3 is CASSVGIETNTEAFF. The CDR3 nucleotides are TGTGCCAGCAGCGTAGGGATAGAAACTAACACTGAAGCTTTCTTT.

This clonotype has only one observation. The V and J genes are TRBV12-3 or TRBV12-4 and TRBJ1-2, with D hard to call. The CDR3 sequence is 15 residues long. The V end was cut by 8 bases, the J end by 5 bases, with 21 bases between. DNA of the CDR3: TGTGCCAGCTCCCCCCCGGCCCGGGCATATTATGGCTACACCTTC. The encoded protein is CASSPPARAYYGYTF.

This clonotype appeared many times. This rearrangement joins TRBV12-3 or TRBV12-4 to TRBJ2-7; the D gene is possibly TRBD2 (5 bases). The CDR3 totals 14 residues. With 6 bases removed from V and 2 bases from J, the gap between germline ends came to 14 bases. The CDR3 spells CASSPRTGAYEQYF. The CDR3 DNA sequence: TGTGCCAGCAGCCCTCGGACCGGGGCCTACGAGCAGTACTTC.

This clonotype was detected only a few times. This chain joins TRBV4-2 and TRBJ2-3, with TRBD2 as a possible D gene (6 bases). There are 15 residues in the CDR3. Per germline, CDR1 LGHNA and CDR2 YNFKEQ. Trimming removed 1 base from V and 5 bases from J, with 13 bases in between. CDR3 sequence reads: CASSQVTAGGDTQYF. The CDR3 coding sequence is TGTGCCAGCAGCCAAGTTACTGCCGGGGGAGATACGCAGTATTTT.

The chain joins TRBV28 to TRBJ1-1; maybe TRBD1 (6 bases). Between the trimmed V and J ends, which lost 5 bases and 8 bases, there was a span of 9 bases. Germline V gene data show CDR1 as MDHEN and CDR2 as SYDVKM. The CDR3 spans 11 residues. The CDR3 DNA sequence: TGTGCCAGCAGTAACCAGGGGGAAGCTTTCTTT. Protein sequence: CASSNQGEAFF.

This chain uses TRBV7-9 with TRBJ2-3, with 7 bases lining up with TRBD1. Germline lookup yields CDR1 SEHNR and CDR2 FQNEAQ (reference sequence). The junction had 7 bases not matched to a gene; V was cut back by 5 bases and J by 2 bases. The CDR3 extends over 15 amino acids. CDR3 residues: CASSVVTGTTDTQYF. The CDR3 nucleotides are TGTGCCAGCAGCGTGGTGACAGGGACCACAGATACGCAGTATTTT. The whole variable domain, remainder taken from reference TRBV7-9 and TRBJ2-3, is DTGVSQNPRHKITKRGQNVTFRCDPISEHNRLYWYRQTLGQGPEFLTYFQNEAQLEKSRLLSDRFSAERPKGSFSTLEIQRTEQGDSAMYLCASSVVTGTTDTQYFGPGTRLTVL.

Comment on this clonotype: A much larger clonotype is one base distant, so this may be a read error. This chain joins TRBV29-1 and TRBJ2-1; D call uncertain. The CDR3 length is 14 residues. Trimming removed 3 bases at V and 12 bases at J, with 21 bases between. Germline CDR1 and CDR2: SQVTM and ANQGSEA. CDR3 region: CSVETRRTSLGQFF. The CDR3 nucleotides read TGCAGCGTTGAGACCCGAAGGACGTCCTTGGGGCAGTTCTTC.

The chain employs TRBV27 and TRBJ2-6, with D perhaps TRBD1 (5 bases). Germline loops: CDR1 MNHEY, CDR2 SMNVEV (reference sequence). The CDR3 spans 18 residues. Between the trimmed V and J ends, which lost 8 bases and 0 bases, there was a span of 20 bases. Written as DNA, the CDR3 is TGTGCCAGCTCCCATGGGCAGGGTGGTAGCTCTGGGGCCAACGTCCTGACTTTC. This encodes CASSHGQGGSSGANVLTF.

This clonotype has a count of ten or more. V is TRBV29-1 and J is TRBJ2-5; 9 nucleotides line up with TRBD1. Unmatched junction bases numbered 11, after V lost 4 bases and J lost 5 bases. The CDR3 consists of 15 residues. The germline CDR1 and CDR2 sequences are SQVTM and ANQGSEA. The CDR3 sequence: CSVGRLGQGGETQYF. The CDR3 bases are TGCAGCGTTGGACGCTTGGGACAGGGCGGGGAGACCCAGTACTTC.

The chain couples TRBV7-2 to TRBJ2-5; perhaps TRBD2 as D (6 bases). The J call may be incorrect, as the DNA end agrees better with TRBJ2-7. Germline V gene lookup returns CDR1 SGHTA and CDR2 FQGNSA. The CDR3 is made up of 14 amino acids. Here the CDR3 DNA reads TGTGCCAGCAGTGTGGACTACTCCTCCTACGAGCAGTACTTC. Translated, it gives CASSVDYSSYEQYF.

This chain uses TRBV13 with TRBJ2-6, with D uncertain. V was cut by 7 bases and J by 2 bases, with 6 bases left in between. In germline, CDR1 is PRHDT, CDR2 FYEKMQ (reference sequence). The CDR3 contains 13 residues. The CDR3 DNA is TGTGCCAGCACTTCAGCTGGGGCCAACGTCCTGACTTTC. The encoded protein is CASTSAGANVLTF.

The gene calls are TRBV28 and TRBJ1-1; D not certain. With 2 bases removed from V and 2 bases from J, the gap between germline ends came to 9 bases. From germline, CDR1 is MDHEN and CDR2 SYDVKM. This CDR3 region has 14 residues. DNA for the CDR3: TGTGCCAGCAGTTTAACCCCAGCCAACACTGAAGCTTTCTTT. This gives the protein CASSLTPANTEAFF.

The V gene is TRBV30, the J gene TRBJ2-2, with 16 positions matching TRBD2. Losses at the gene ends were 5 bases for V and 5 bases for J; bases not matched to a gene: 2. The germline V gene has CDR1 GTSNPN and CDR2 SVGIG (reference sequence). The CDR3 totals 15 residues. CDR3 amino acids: CAWGTSGRETGELFF. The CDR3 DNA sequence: TGTGCCTGGGGGACTAGCGGGAGGGAAACCGGGGAGCTGTTTTTT.

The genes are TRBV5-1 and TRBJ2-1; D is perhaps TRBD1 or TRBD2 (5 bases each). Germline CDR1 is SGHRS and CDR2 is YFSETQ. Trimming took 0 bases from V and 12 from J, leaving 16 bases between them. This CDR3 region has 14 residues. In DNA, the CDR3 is TGCGCCAGCAGCTTGGATATTGGGGGACGATTGCAGTTCTTC. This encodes CASSLDIGGRLQFF. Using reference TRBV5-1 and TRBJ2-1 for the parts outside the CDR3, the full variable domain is KAGVTQTPRYLIKTRGQQVTLSCSPISGHRSVSWYQQTPGQGLQFLFEYFSETQRNKGNFPGRFSGRQFSNSRSEMNVSTLELGDSALYLCASSLDIGGRLQFFGPGTRLTVL.

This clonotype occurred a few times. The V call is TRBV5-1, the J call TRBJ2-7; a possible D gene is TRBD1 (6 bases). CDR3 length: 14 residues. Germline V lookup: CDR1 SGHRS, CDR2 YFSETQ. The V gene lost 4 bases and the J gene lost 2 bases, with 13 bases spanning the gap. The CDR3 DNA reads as TGCGCCAGCAGCATACGACAGGAACCCTACGAGCAGTACTTC. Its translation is CASSIRQEPYEQYF.

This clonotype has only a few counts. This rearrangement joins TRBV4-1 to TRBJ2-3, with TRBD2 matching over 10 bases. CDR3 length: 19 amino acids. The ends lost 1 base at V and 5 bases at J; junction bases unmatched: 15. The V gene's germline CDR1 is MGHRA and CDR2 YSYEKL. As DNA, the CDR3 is TGCGCCAGCAGCCAAGTCCCCACCCCCAGCGGGAGGGCCTTAGATACGCAGTATTTT. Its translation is CASSQVPTPSGRALDTQYF.

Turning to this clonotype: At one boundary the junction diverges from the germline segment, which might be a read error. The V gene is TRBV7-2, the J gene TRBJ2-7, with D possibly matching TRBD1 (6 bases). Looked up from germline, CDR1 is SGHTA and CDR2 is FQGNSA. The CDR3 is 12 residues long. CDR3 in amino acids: CASSTNRVRQCF. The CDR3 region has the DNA TGTGCCAGCAGCACCAACAGGGTACGTCAGTGCTTC.

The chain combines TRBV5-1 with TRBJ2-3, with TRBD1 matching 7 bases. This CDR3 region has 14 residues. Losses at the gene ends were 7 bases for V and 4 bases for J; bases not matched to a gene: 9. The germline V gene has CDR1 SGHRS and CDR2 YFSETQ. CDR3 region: CASATGELADTQYF. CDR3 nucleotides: TGCGCCAGCGCTACAGGGGAACTCGCAGATACGCAGTATTTT.

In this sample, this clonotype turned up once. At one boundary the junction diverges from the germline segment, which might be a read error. CDR3 coding DNA: TGTGCCAGCAGTCACGCGGGACAGGGCTCCGACGAGCAGTACTTC. Translated: CASSHAGQGSDEQYF. This chain connects TRBV6-2 or TRBV6-3 to TRBJ2-7; TRBD1 aligns across 9 bases. Germline CDR1 reads MNHEY; CDR2 reads SVGEGT. This CDR3 is 15 amino acids long.

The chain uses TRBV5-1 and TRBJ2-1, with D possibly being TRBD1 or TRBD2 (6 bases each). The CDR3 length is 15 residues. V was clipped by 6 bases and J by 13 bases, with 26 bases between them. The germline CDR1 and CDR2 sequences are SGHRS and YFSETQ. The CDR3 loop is CASKMEGGVQETQFF. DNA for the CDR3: TGCGCCAGCAAAATGGAGGGGGGAGTCCAAGAGACCCAGTTCTTC.

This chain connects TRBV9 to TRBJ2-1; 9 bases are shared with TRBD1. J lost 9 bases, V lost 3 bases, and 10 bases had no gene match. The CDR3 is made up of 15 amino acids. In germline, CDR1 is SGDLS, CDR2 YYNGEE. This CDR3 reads CASSGDRDLLVEQFF. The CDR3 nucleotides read TGTGCCAGCAGCGGGGACAGGGACCTCCTCGTTGAGCAGTTCTTC.

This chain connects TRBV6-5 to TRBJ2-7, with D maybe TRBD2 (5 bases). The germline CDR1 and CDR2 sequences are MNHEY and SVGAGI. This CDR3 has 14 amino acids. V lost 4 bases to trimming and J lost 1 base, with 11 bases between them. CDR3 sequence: CASSSPQRSYEQYF. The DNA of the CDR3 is TGTGCCAGCAGTTCCCCCCAGCGGTCCTACGAGCAGTACTTC.

As DNA, the CDR3 is TGTGCCAGCAGCCAAGGTTATGGGTTAAAAGAGACCCAGTACTTC. The encoded protein is CASSQGYGLKETQYF. The genes are TRBV4-2 and TRBJ2-5; D remains ambiguous. Germline lookup yields CDR1 LGHNA and CDR2 YNFKEQ. The ends were cut back, 1 base at V and 3 bases at J, with 12 bases in the middle. There are 15 residues in the CDR3.

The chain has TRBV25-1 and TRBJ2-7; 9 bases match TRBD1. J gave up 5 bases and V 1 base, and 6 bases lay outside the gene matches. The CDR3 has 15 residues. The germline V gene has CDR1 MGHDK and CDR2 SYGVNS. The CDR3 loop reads CASSEWGQGQDEQYF. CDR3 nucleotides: TGTGCCAGCAGTGAATGGGGACAGGGTCAGGACGAGCAGTACTTC.

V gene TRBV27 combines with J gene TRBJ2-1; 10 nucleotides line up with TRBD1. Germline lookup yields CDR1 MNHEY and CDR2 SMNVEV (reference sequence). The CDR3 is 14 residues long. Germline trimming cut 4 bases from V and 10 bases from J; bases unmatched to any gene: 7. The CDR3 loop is CASSSGTGVPEQFF. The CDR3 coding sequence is TGTGCCAGCAGTTCCGGGACAGGGGTTCCCGAGCAGTTCTTC.